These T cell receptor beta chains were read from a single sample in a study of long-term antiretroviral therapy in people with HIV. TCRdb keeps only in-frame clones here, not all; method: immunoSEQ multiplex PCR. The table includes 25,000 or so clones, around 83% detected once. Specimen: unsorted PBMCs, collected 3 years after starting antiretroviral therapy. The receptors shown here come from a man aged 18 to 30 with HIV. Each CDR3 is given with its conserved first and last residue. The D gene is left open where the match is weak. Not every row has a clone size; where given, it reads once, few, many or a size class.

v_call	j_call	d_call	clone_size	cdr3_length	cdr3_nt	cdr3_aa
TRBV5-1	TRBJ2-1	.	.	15	TGCGCCAGCAGCTTGTTGGGGGGGCGTTACAATGAGCAGTTCTTC	CASSLLGGRYNEQFF
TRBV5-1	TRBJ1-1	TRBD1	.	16	TGCGCCAGCAGCTTGGGTTTGGGACAGATGAACACTGAAGCTTTCTTT	CASSLGLGQMNTEAFF
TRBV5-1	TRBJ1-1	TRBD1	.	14	TGCGCCAGCAGCTCGCCCGGGACAGGGGCTGAAGCTTTCTTT	CASSSPGTGAEAFF
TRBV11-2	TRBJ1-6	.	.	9	TGTGCCAGCTCACCACCCCTCCACTTT	CASSPPLHF
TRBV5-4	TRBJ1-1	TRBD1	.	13	TGTGCCAGCAGTTCACAGGGGATCGCTGAAGCTTTCTTT	CASSSQGIAEAFF
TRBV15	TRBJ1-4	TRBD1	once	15	TGTGCCACCAGCAGAGATACAGGGGGTAATGAAAAACTGTTTTTT	CATSRDTGGNEKLFF
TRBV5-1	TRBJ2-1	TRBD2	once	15	TGCGCCAGCAGCTTGGGGCCGGGGGGTTACAATGAGCAGTTCTTC	CASSLGPGGYNEQFF
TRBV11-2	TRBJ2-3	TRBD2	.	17	TGTGCCAGCACCTCCCGGGGGCTAGCGGGGTGGTGGGATACGCAGTATTTT	CASTSRGLAGWWDTQYF
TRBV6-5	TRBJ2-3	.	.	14	TGTGCCAGCAGCAACCGGGACTCCTCAGATACGCAGTATTTT	CASSNRDSSDTQYF
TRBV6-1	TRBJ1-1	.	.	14	TGTGCCAGCAGTGAGACTAGCAGTTACACTGAAGCTTTCTTT	CASSETSSYTEAFF
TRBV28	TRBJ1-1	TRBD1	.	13	TGTGCCAGCAGTTGGGACAGGGACACTGAAGCTTTCTTT	CASSWDRDTEAFF
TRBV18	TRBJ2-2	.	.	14	TGTGCCAGCTCACCACCGGGGCTGACCGGGGAGCTGTTTTTT	CASSPPGLTGELFF